What follows describes a single TCR beta chain. Its antigen is undetermined. PCR amplification relied on 60 Vbeta primers (plus 13 Jbeta primers). Assay used: immunoSEQ multiplex PCR; TCRdb lists only in-frame clones, some missing. Of about 150,000 clones in the sample, roughly 80% were seen once. The data stem from a study of cytomegalovirus exposure and HLA in healthy donors. The wider study: A prior study identified approximately 110 million unique TCR beta sequences from roughly 180 million T cells. Overall study findings and caveats: Some highly shared sequence variants likely arose as a pipeline artifact. A later analysis showed HLA-associated TCR beta chains outstripping equally common others in clonal expansion.

Sequencing used PBMCs. The sequence derives from a woman aged 40 to 49 in good health and CMV-seropositive.

The CDR3 region has the DNA TGTGCCAGCAGCTTTGCCCTACAAGAGACCCAGTACTTC. This gives the protein CASSFALQETQYF. V is TRBV7-9 and J is TRBJ2-5; D unclear. The germline V gene encodes CDR1 SEHNR and CDR2 FQNEAQ (reference sequence). Deletions cut 3 bases from V and 2 bases from J, with 7 bases between. The CDR3 consists of 13 residues.